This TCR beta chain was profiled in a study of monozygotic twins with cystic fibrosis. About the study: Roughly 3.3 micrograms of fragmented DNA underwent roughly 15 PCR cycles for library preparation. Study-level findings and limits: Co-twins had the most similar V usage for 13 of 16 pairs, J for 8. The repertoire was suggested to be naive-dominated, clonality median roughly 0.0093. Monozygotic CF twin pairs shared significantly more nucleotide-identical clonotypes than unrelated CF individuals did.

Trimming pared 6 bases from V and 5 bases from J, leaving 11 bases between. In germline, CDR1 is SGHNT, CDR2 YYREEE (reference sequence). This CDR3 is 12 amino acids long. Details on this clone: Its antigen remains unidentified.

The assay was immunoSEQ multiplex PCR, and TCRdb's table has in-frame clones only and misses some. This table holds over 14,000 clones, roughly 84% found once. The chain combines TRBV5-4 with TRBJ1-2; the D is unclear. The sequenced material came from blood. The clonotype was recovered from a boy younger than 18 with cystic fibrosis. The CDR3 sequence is CASTDMGYGYTF. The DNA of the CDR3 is TGTGCCAGCACCGACATGGGGTATGGCTACACCTTC.